This entry lists 31 T cell receptor beta chains sequenced from one sample in a study of T cell clonality in common variable immunodeficiency. Produced via immunoSEQ multiplex PCR; TCRdb's table is partial and in-frame only. The sample is made up of approximately 45,000 clones, none counted only once. Sequenced material: peripheral blood mononuclear cells. These receptors were taken from a person aged 18-70 years in good health.

This clone was found many times. From the germline J gene comes the end of the CDR3, since the read stops 3 residues before it. This chain connects TRBV20-1 to TRBJ2-2; TRBD2 matches 14 bases. Germline lookup yields CDR1 DFQATT and CDR2 SNEGSKA (reference sequence). The CDR3 spans 18 residues. The trim removed 3 bases at V and 5 bases at J, leaving 11 bases unmatched. The CDR3 reads CSARSRTSGRPGTGELFF. The covered CDR3 bases are TGCAGTGCTAGGAGCAGGACTAGCGGGAGGCCGGGAACCGGGGAG.

This clone occurred many times. The read ends 3 residues before the CDR3 terminus; that terminus is restored from the germline J gene. The gene calls are TRBV12-3 or TRBV12-4 and TRBJ2-7; D gene uncertain. This CDR3 has 14 residues. Trimming removed 6 bases at V and 0 bases at J, with 12 bases between. The covered CDR3 bases are TGTGCCAGCAGGGCCTCGGGTTTCTCCTACGAG. Its protein product is CASRASGFSYE. The whole CDR3 protein reads CASRASGFSYEQYF.

Turning to this clone: Read sequence stops 3 residues before the CDR3 end, and the germline J gene provides the missing end. The chain employs TRBV19 and TRBJ2-1, with TRBD2 matching over 10 bases. This CDR3 has 15 residues. CDR1 and CDR2 (germline): LNHDA, SQIVND (reference sequence). V lost 1 base and J lost 9; bases outside the gene matches: 6. The CDR3 loop reads CASSIVLAGEGEQFF. The DNA read from the CDR3 is TGTGCCAGTAGTATAGTGCTAGCGGGAGAGGGTGAG. The variable domain in full, completed from reference TRBV19 and TRBJ2-1, reads DGGITQSPKYLFRKEGQNVTLSCEQNLNHDAMYWYRQDPGQGLRLIYYSQIVNDFQKGDIAEGYSVSREKKESFPLTVTSAQKNPTAFYLCASSIVLAGEGEQFFGPGTRLTVL.

With regard to this clone: A far larger clone is one nucleotide away, so this likely arose from a read error. The read comes to an end 3 residues before the CDR3 does, leaving the germline J gene to fill in the end. V gene TRBV18 combines with J gene TRBJ2-3, with 16 bases identical to TRBD2. The V gene's germline CDR1 is KGHSH and CDR2 LQKENI. The CDR3 contains 19 residues. The DNA read from the CDR3 is TGTGCCAGCTCACCACCGGGACTAGCGGGAGGGCCCGGCACAGATGCG. Encoded protein: CASSPPGLAGGPGTDA. The whole CDR3 sequence reads CASSPPGLAGGPGTDAQYF.

This clone is labeled as medium-sized (0.01 to 0.1%). CDR3 region: CSARDPNAVDRRGTEAFF. The sequenced CDR3 bases are TGCAGTGCTAGAGACCCAAACGCCGTGGACAGGCGAGGGACTGAA. The chain joins TRBV20-1 to TRBJ1-1, with 7 bases matching TRBD1. The CDR3 extends 3 residues past the end of the read, so its final part is completed from the germline J gene. This CDR3 spans 18 amino acids. Germline V gene lookup returns CDR1 DFQATT and CDR2 SNEGSKA (reference sequence). Unmatched junction bases numbered 18, after V lost 0 bases and J lost 5 bases.

There are many counts of this clone. The CDR3 end lies 3 residues beyond the end of the read and is filled in from the germline J gene. The gene calls are TRBV5-1 and TRBJ2-7, with 9 bases aligning to TRBD1. Germline assignment: CDR1 SGHRS and CDR2 YFSETQ. The trim removed 4 bases at V and 2 bases at J, leaving 7 bases unmatched. The length of the CDR3 is 15 residues. The CDR3 DNA, read in part, is TGCGCCAGCAGCGTCGGGGGGACAGGGACCTACGAG. Translating it yields CASSVGGTGTYE. The whole CDR3 region reads CASSVGGTGTYEQYF. Full variable domain (rest looked up from reference TRBV5-1 and TRBJ2-7): KAGVTQTPRYLIKTRGQQVTLSCSPISGHRSVSWYQQTPGQGLQFLFEYFSETQRNKGNFPGRFSGRQFSNSRSEMNVSTLELGDSALYLCASSVGGTGTYEQYFGPGTRLTVT.

This clone was observed at least ten times. Read data end 3 residues before the CDR3 end; the end is taken from the germline J gene. This chain uses TRBV2 with TRBJ2-1, with TRBD2 matching 12 bases. The CDR3 is 19 amino acids. V was pared by 6 bases and J by 7 bases, with 19 bases of the junction left unmatched. CDR1 and CDR2 from the germline V gene are SNHLY and FYNNEI. The CDR3 loop reads CASRGRGLAGVPMENEQFF. The sequenced CDR3 bases are TGTGCCAGCAGGGGTAGGGGACTAGCGGGTGTACCAATGGAGAATGAG. Variable domain in full (rest from reference TRBV2 and TRBJ2-1): EPEVTQTPSHQVTQMGQEVILRCVPISNHLYFYWYRQILGQKVEFLVSFYNNEISEKSEIFDDQFSVERPDGSNFTLKIRSTKLEDSAMYFCASRGRGLAGVPMENEQFFGPGTRLTVL.

Worth noting for this clone: The observed sequence ends 3 residues before the CDR3 terminus, with the missing tail filled in from the germline J gene. The chain is built from TRBV19 and TRBJ2-7; perhaps TRBD2 as D (6 bases). CDR1 and CDR2 (germline): LNHDA, SQIVND (reference sequence). CDR3 size: 15 residues. V dropped 2 bases and J dropped 3 bases, with 14 bases sitting between them. The sequenced CDR3 bases are TGTGCCAGTAGTATAACCCAGCGGGCGGACTACGAG. Its translation is CASSITQRADYE. The whole CDR3 sequence reads CASSITQRADYEQYF. Full variable domain (missing parts from reference TRBV19 and TRBJ2-7): DGGITQSPKYLFRKEGQNVTLSCEQNLNHDAMYWYRQDPGQGLRLIYYSQIVNDFQKGDIAEGYSVSREKKESFPLTVTSAQKNPTAFYLCASSITQRADYEQYFGPGTRLTVT.

Concerning this clone: The read ends 3 residues early relative to the CDR3; the germline J gene fills the gap. The sample has other DNA sequences that encode this CDR3 too. This chain connects TRBV2 to TRBJ1-2; TRBD1 aligns across 9 bases. This CDR3 comprises 15 residues. CDR1 is SNHLY, CDR2 FYNNEI, per germline. CDR3 DNA (partial): TGTGCCAGCAGAGTGGACAGGGGCCTCTCTTACGAC. Amino acids: CASRVDRGLSYD. The entire CDR3 sequence reads CASRVDRGLSYDYTF. Looking up the rest from reference TRBV2 and TRBJ1-2 gives the full variable domain: EPEVTQTPSHQVTQMGQEVILRCVPISNHLYFYWYRQILGQKVEFLVSFYNNEISEKSEIFDDQFSVERPDGSNFTLKIRSTKLEDSAMYFCASRVDRGLSYDYTFGSGTRLTVV.

This clone came up many times. One end of the junction fails to match germline, which may point to a read error. The read terminates 3 residues before the CDR3 end, so the remaining end is supplied by the germline J gene. The chain uses TRBV4-2 and TRBJ1-2; no reliable D call. This CDR3 is 15 amino acids long. Germline V gene sequence: CDR1 LGHNA, CDR2 YNFKEQ. The CDR3 sequence: CASSQDWRTDYGYTF. The sequenced part of the CDR3 DNA is TGCGCCAGCAGCCAAGATTGGAGAACAGACTATGGC.

The sample holds many counts of this clone. With the read ending 3 residues before the CDR3 end, the germline J gene is used to fill in that end. The chain carries TRBV6-2 or TRBV6-3 and TRBJ1-5; no firm D call. The CDR3 is made up of 14 amino acids. The V gene's germline CDR1 is MNHEY and CDR2 SVGEGT. Trimming took 2 bases from V and 1 from J, leaving 6 bases between them. The CDR3 reads CASSYTRSNQPQHF. CDR3 DNA (partial): TGTGCCAGCAGTTACACTAGGAGCAATCAGCCC.

Worth noting for this clone: The junction departs from germline at one end; a sequencing error may be responsible. The missing CDR3 end, 3 residues past where the read stops, is filled in from the germline J gene. Other DNA sequences within the sample encode an identical CDR3. The chain has TRBV19 and TRBJ1-2; 9 bases are shared with TRBD1. This CDR3 has 15 residues. Germline loops: CDR1 LNHDA, CDR2 SQIVND (reference sequence). The CDR3 protein is CASSVQGAGYNDYTF. The part of the CDR3 DNA that was read is TGTGCTAGTAGTGTACAGGGGGCAGGTTACAATGAC.

This clone was counted ten times or more. A junction end diverges from the germline sequence, so it may reflect a read error. The read ends 3 residues shy of where the CDR3 ends; the end is completed using the germline J gene. V is TRBV2 and J is TRBJ2-3; 9 bases line up with TRBD1. This CDR3 has 15 amino acids. Germline-derived CDR1 and CDR2 are SNHLY and FYNNEI. The part of the CDR3 DNA that was read is TGTGCCAGCAGTGCTTGGGGACAGGGCACGGATACG. Translation: CASSAWGQGTDT. The whole CDR3 reads CASSAWGQGTDTQYF. Filled out from reference TRBV2 and TRBJ2-3, the complete variable domain reads EPEVTQTPSHQVTQMGQEVILRCVPISNHLYFYWYRQILGQKVEFLVSFYNNEISEKSEIFDDQFSVERPDGSNFTLKIRSTKLEDSAMYFCASSAWGQGTDTQYFGPGTRLTVL.

This clone was seen ten or more times. The CDR3 end lies 3 residues beyond the end of the read and is filled in from the germline J gene. The J gene is TRBJ2-3, the V gene TRBV24-1; D unclear. This CDR3 has 16 amino acids. CDR1 and CDR2 from the germline V gene are KGHDR and SFDVKD. V lost 6 bases and J lost 0, with 15 bases in between. CDR3 DNA, as far as it was read: TGTGCCACCAGTTCTCTCGGGTCTCCTAGCACAGATACG. This translates into CATSSLGSPSTDT. The CDR3 as a whole reads CATSSLGSPSTDTQYF.

This clone was picked up many times. The read falls 3 residues short of the CDR3 end, and the missing part is taken from the germline J gene. The rearrangement links TRBV20-1 to TRBJ2-2; D perhaps matches TRBD2 (6 bases). CDR3 length: 14 residues. V was shortened by 5 bases and J by 0 bases, with 10 bases between the two germline ends. Germline CDR1 reads DFQATT; CDR2 reads SNEGSKA (reference sequence). CDR3 DNA, as far as it was read: TGCAGTGCTGGTGGAGGGGCGAACACCGGGGAG. Its translation: CSAGGGANTGE. From start to end, the CDR3 is CSAGGGANTGELFF.

This clone was seen repeatedly, ten times or more. The CDR3 region is CASSSTGGSTDTQYF. Incomplete CDR3 DNA: TGTGCCAGTAGCTCCACAGGGGGAAGCACAGATACG. The rearrangement joins TRBV19 to TRBJ2-3, with 8 bases lining up with TRBD1. The read finishes 3 residues shy of the CDR3 end, and the germline J gene is used to complete it. CDR3 length: 15 amino acids. The germline CDR1 and CDR2 sequences are LNHDA and SQIVND (reference sequence). V dropped 6 bases and J dropped 0; count of bases not matched to a gene: 5.

This clone was seen ten or more times. The read terminates 3 residues ahead of where the CDR3 ends, so the germline J gene completes it. The chain joins TRBV7-9 to TRBJ1-2; weak D call: TRBD1 (6 bases). The CDR3 sequence is 15 residues long. The germline V gene encodes CDR1 SEHNR and CDR2 FQNEAQ (reference sequence). V lost 5 bases to trimming and J lost 1 base, with 14 bases between them. Partial CDR3 DNA: TGTGCCAGCAGCCAAACCGACAGGAATAACTATGGC. Translated, it gives CASSQTDRNNYG. In full, the CDR3 is CASSQTDRNNYGYTF.

The sample holds many counts of this clone. The sequenced fragment ends 3 residues before the CDR3 boundary, so the rest is inferred from the germline J gene. This chain connects TRBV4-1 to TRBJ2-7; D ambiguous. V gave up 3 bases and J gave up 3 bases, with 15 bases separating them. CDR3 length equals 15 residues. CDR1 and CDR2 (germline): MGHRA, YSYEKL. The part of the CDR3 DNA that was read is TGCGCCAGCAGCCACCACGGGTTAGCAGACTACGAG. As protein: CASSHHGLADYE. The CDR3 as a whole reads CASSHHGLADYEQYF.

This clone has at least ten counts. The read comes to an end 3 residues before the CDR3 does, leaving the germline J gene to fill in the end. The genes are TRBV12-3 or TRBV12-4 and TRBJ2-5; weak D call: TRBD1 (6 bases). The CDR3 covers 13 residues. CDR3 sequence: CASSLDRVGTQYF. CDR3 DNA (partial): TGTGCCAGCAGTTTAGACAGGGTGGGCACC.

This clone has a count of ten or more. With the read ending 3 residues before the CDR3 end, the germline J gene is used to fill in that end. The chain combines TRBV5-4 with TRBJ2-5; D possibly corresponds to TRBD2 (5 bases). The CDR3 spans 14 residues. Germline V gene sequence: CDR1 SGHNT, CDR2 YYREEE (reference sequence). V was trimmed by 2 bases and J by 4 bases, leaving 12 bases between them. The DNA read from the CDR3 is TGTGCCAGCAGCTTTCCCCTAGCAGTAGAGACC. Translating gives CASSFPLAVET. The entire CDR3 protein is CASSFPLAVETQYF.

This clone occurred a few times. The read terminates 3 residues before the CDR3 end, so the remaining end is supplied by the germline J gene. This chain connects TRBV7-9 to TRBJ2-1, with 8 bases matching TRBD1. With V trimmed by 1 base and J by 3 bases, 2 bases remained unmatched. The length of the CDR3 is 15 residues. Germline loops: CDR1 SEHNR, CDR2 FQNEAQ (reference sequence). The chain's CDR3 is CASSLDRGYYNEQFF. The CDR3 DNA, read in part, is TGTGCCAGCAGCTTAGACAGGGGGTACTACAATGAG.

This clone occurred a few times. The CDR3 bases that were read are TGTGCCAGCAGTTCATCCTACGAC. Its protein product is CASSSSYD. In full, the CDR3 is CASSSSYDYTF. The rearrangement uses TRBV7-2 and TRBJ1-2; D uncertain. The read falls 3 residues short of the CDR3 end, and the missing part is taken from the germline J gene. This CDR3 has 11 amino acids. Germline assignment: CDR1 SGHTA and CDR2 FQGNSA.

This CDR3 reads CASAQGTNEKLFF. The covered CDR3 bases are TGTGCCAGCGCCCAGGGAACTAATGAAAAG. This sequence joins TRBV6-2 or TRBV6-3 and TRBJ2-2; weak D call: TRBD1 (5 bases). The read stops 3 residues short of the end of the CDR3; the missing end is completed from the germline J gene. Germline V gene lookup returns CDR1 MNHEY and CDR2 SVGEGT. This CDR3 has 13 amino acids.

This clone came up many times. The CDR3 end falls 3 residues outside the read, so it is completed with the germline J gene. The same CDR3 can be traced to other DNA sequences in this sample. This chain connects TRBV29-1 to TRBJ1-1; D unresolved. This CDR3 region has 12 residues. The V gene's germline CDR1 is SQVTM and CDR2 ANQGSEA. Trimming shortened V by 5 bases and J by 4 bases, and 11 bases separated the two germline ends. This chain's CDR3 is CSVHPGGTEAFF. The CDR3 bases that were read are TGCAGCGTTCACCCGGGTGGCACTGAA.

The table lists this clone with many counts. The read terminates 3 residues ahead of where the CDR3 ends, so the germline J gene completes it. V is TRBV5-1 and J is TRBJ2-2; 7 nucleotides agree with TRBD1. The CDR3 has 13 residues. V shed 6 bases and J 7 bases; nucleotides not matched to a gene: 6. Germline V gene data show CDR1 as SGHRS and CDR2 as YFSETQ. CDR3 region: CASTGQALGELFF. The part of the CDR3 DNA that was read is TGCGCCAGCACTGGACAGGCCCTCGGGGAG.

In its sample, this clone was seen many times. Sequencing ends 3 residues short of the CDR3 end; the germline J gene provides the rest. The genes are TRBV7-2 and TRBJ2-7; tentatively, D is TRBD2 (7 bases). Germline V CDR1 and CDR2: SGHTA, FQGNSA. V lost 4 bases and J lost 4, with 14 bases in between. The CDR3 has 14 residues. The chain's CDR3 is CASSSGEGFYEQYF. CDR3 DNA, as far as it was read: TGTGCCAGCAGCTCAGGGGAGGGCTTTTACGAG.

In this sample, this clone turned up many times. The read terminates 3 residues ahead of where the CDR3 ends, so the germline J gene completes it. The chain is built from TRBV29-1 and TRBJ1-2; D call uncertain. The CDR3 is 14 residues long. Germline V gene data show CDR1 as SQVTM and CDR2 as ANQGSEA. CDR3 DNA, as far as it was read: TGCAGCGTTCCCCCACCCCGTCCTGGCTTAGGC. Amino acid sequence: CSVPPPRPGLG. The CDR3 as a whole reads CSVPPPRPGLGYTF.

This clone was recorded many times. The read comes to an end 3 residues before the CDR3 does, leaving the germline J gene to fill in the end. The gene calls are TRBV7-3 and TRBJ2-1, with 7 bases that match TRBD1. V lost 3 bases to trimming and J lost 8 bases; unmatched junction nucleotides: 7. The CDR3 loop spans 14 amino acids. CDR1 is SGHTA, CDR2 FQGTGA, per germline. CDR3 protein: CASSFKGGFDEQFF. CDR3 bases read: TGTGCCAGCAGCTTTAAAGGGGGCTTCGATGAG.

This clone was detected ten times or more. The read terminates 3 residues before the CDR3 end, so the remaining end is supplied by the germline J gene. The chain carries TRBV19 and TRBJ2-4; D might be TRBD1 (6 bases). There are 14 residues in the CDR3. Germline V gene sequence: CDR1 LNHDA, CDR2 SQIVND (reference sequence). With 3 bases removed from V and 6 bases from J, the gap between germline ends came to 12 bases. The CDR3 DNA, read in part, is TGTGCCAGTAGTATGCCCGGACAGTTAAACATT. Translated: CASSMPGQLNI. The complete CDR3 sequence is CASSMPGQLNIQYF.

At least ten counts were recorded for this clone. The CDR3 extends 3 residues past the end of the read, so its final part is completed from the germline J gene. J is TRBJ1-3 and V is TRBV7-2, with D possibly being TRBD1 (5 bases). V was pared by 7 bases and J by 4 bases, with 14 bases between. The CDR3 spans 14 residues. CDR1 and CDR2 from the germline V gene are SGHTA and FQGNSA. The CDR3 spells CASIPAAGGNTIYF. The sequenced CDR3 bases are TGTGCCAGCATTCCGGCGGCAGGGGGAAACACC.

This clone was seen repeatedly, ten times or more. The DNA ends 3 residues before the CDR3 does, and the rest of the CDR3 is filled in from the germline J gene. The chain recombines TRBV6-2 or TRBV6-3 with TRBJ1-1, with D possibly matching TRBD1 (6 bases). Trimming stripped 2 bases from V and 6 bases from J, with 13 bases between. Germline loops: CDR1 MNHEY, CDR2 SVGEGT. This CDR3 spans 14 amino acids. This chain's CDR3 is CASSYRGGRAEAFF. CDR3 DNA, as far as it was read: TGTGCCAGCAGTTACCGCGGGGGCCGGGCTGAA.